This T cell receptor (beta chain) emerged from a study of CD8+CD57+ T cells in acquired aplastic anemia. Study details: The DNA of sorted CD4+ and CD8+ cells averaged 3.2 ug.

Concerning this clonotype: Its antigen remains unknown.

CD8+CD57+ cell expansion, shown by flow cytometry, had occurred in the patients selected for sequencing. Each patient had severe acquired aplastic anemia. The use of genomic DNA as template underpinned the TCR beta VDJ and CDR3 profiling. TCRdb re-called the reads through MiXCR, storing one row per CDR3 protein. Here the sample spans 200,000 to 250,000 distinct CDR3 sequences, 60% to 80% being singletons. The CDR3 sequence is 15 residues long. The germline V gene encodes CDR1 SGHTA and CDR2 FQGNSA. V was pared by 1 base and J by 0 bases, with 7 bases between. Study-wide findings and caveats: It was found that some 31 CD8+ CDR3 sequences were shared between patients and controls.

The gene calls are TRBV7-2 and TRBJ2-1, with D hard to call. The TCR sequence derives from a human donor with aplastic anemia. The sample taken for sequencing was sorted CD4+, CD8+, or CD8+CD57+ T cells (not recorded which) from PBMCs. In DNA, the CDR3 is TGTGCCAGCAGCTTAGACCCGGGCTCCTACAATGAGCAGTTCTTC. Translated, it gives CASSLDPGSYNEQFF.